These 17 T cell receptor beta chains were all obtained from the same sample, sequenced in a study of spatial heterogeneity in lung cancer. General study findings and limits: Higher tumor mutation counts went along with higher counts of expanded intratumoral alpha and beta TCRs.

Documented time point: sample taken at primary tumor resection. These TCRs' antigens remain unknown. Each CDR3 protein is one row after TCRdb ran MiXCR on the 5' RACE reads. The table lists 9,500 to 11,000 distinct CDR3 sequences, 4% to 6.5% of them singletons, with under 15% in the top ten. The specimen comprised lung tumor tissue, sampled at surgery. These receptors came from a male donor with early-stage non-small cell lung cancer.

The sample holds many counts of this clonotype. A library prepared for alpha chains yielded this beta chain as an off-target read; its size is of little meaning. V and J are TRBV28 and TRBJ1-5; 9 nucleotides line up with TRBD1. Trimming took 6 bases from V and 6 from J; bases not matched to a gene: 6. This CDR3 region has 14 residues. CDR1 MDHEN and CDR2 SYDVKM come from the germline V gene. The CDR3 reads CASSPGQGFQPQHF. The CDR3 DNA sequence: TGTGCCAGCAGCCCGGGACAGGGTTTTCAGCCCCAGCATTTT.

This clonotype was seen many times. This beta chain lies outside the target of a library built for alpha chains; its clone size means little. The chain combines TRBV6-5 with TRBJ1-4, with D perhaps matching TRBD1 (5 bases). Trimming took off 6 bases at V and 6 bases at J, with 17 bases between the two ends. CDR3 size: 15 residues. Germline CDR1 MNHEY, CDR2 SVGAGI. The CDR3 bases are TGTGCCAGCAGCCCCTACCTGGGGCTGGATGAAAAACTGTTTTTT. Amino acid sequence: CASSPYLGLDEKLFF.

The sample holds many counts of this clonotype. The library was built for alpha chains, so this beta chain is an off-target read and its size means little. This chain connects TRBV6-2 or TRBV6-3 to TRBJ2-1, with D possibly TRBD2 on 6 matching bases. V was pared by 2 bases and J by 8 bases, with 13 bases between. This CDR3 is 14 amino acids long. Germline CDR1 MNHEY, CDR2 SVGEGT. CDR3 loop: CASSYVLAQDEQFF. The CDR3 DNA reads TGTGCCAGCAGTTACGTACTAGCTCAGGATGAGCAGTTCTTC.

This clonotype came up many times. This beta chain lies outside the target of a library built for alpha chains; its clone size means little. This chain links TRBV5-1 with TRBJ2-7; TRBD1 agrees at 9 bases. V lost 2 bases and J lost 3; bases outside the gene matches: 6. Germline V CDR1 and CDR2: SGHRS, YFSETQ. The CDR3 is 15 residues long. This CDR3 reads CASSFGGGQGYEQYF. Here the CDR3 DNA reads TGCGCCAGCAGCTTTGGAGGGGGACAGGGCTACGAGCAGTACTTC.

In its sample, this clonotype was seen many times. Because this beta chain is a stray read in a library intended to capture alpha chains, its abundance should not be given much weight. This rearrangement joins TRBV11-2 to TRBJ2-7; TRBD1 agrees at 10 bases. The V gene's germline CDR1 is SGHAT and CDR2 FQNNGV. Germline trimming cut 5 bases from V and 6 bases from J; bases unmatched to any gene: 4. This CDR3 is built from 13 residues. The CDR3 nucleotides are TGTGCCAGCAGCACACGGACAGGGGGCGAGCAGTACTTC. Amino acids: CASSTRTGGEQYF.

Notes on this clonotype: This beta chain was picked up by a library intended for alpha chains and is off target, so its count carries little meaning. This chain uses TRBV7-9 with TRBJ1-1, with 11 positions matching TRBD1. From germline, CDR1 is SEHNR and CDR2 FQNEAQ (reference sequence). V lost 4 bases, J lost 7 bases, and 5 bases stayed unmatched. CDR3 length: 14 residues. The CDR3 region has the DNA TGTGCCAGCAGCTCCCTGGGACAGGGGGTTGAAGCTTTCTTT. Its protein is CASSSLGQGVEAFF.

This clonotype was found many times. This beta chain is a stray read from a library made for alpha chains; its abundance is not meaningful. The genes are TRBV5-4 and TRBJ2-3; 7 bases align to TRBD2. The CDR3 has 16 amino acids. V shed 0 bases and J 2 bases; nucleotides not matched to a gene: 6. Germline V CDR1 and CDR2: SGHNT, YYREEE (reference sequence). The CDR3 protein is CASSLAGLADTDTQYF. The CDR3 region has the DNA TGTGCCAGCAGCTTGGCCGGCCTAGCGGACACAGATACGCAGTATTTT.

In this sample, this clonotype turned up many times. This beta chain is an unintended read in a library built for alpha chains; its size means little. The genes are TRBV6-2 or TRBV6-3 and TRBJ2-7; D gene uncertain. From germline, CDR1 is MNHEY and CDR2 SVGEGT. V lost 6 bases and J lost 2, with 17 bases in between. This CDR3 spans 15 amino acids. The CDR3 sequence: CASRPDGRLTYEQYF. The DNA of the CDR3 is TGTGCCAGCAGGCCGGACGGACGCTTAACCTACGAGCAGTACTTC.

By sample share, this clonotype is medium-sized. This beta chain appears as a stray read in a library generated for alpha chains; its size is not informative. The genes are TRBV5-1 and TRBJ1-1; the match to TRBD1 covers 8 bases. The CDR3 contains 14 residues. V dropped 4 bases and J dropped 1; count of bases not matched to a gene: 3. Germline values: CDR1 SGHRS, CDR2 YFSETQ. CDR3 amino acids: CASSRGTGNTEAFF. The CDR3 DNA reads TGCGCCAGCAGCCGTGGGACAGGGAACACTGAAGCTTTCTTT.

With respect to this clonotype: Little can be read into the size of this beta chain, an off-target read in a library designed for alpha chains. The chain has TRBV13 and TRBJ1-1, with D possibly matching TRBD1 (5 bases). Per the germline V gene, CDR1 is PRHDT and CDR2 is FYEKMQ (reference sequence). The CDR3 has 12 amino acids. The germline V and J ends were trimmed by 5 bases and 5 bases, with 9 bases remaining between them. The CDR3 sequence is CASSPGRTEAFF. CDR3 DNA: TGTGCCAGCAGCCCGGGGCGGACTGAAGCTTTCTTT.

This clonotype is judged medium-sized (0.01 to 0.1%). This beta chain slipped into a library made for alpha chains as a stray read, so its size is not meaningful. Written as DNA, the CDR3 is TGTGCCAGCAGTTTCCCGGGAGGACCCCAGCATTTT. Encoded protein: CASSFPGGPQHF. The rearrangement uses TRBV12-3 or TRBV12-4 and TRBJ1-5; D is ambiguous. Trimming stripped 3 bases from V and 10 bases from J, with 10 bases between. The CDR3 runs 12 residues.

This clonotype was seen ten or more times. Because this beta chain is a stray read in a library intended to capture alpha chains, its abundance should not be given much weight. The CDR3 region is CSARVVGGTDTQYF. The CDR3 region has the DNA TGCAGTGCTAGAGTTGTAGGAGGCACAGATACGCAGTATTTT. The chain is built from TRBV20-1 and TRBJ2-3; D not certain. The CDR3 consists of 14 residues. Trimming removed 1 base from V and 1 base from J, with 9 bases in between. Germline loops: CDR1 DFQATT, CDR2 SNEGSKA (reference sequence).

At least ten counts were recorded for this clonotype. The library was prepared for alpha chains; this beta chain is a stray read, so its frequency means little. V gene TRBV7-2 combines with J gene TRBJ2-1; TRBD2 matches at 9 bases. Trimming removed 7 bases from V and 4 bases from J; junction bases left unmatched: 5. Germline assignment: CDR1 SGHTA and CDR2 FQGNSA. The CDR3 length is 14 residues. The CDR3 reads CASTKTSGYNEQFF. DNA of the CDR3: TGTGCCAGCACCAAGACTAGCGGATACAATGAGCAGTTCTTC. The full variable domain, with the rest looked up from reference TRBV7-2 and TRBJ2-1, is GAGVSQSPSNKVTEKGKDVELRCDPISGHTALYWYRQSLGQGLEFLIYFQGNSAPDKSGLPSDRFSAERTGGSVSTLTIQRTQQEDSAVYLCASTKTSGYNEQFFGPGTRLTVL.

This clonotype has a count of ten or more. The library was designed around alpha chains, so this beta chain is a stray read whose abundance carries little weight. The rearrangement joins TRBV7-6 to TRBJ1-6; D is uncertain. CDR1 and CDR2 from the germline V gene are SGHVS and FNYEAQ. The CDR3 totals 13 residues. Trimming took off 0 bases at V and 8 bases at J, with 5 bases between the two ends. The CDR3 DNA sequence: TGTGCCAGCAGCTTAGCGCAGTATTCACCCCTCCACTTT. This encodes CASSLAQYSPLHF.

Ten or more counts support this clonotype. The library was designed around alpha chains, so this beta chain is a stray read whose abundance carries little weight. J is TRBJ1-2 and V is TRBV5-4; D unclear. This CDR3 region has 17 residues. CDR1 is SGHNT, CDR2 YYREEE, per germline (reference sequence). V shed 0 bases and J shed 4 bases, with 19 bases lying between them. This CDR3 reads CASSLGGQVPVGYGYTF. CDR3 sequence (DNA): TGTGCCAGCAGCTTGGGTGGCCAGGTTCCGGTGGGCTATGGCTACACCTTC.

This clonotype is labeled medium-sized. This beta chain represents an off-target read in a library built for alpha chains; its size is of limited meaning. CDR3 DNA: TGCAGTGCTAAAAAAGTCGGGAACACCGGGGAGCTGTTTTTT. This codes for CSAKKVGNTGELFF. V and J are TRBV20-1 and TRBJ2-2; D unclear. Trimming left V 4 bases short and J 1 base short, with 10 bases between. CDR3 length: 14 amino acids. From germline, CDR1 is DFQATT and CDR2 SNEGSKA (reference sequence).

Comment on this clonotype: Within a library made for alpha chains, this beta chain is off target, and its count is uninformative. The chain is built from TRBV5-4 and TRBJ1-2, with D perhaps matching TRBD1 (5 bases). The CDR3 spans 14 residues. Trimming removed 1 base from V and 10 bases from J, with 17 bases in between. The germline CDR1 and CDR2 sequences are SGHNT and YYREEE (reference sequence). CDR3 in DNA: TGTGCCAGCAGCTTGCGGGCAGGGAAGAGTGCCTACACCTTC. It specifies CASSLRAGKSAYTF.